This T cell receptor beta chain was captured in a study of cytomegalovirus exposure and HLA in healthy donors (TCRdb year 2017). Study-wide context: An earlier analysis of fewer than 750 of the donors reported roughly 300 Gb of sequence data and 95 million to 120 million unique TCR beta sequences obtained from roughly 180 million T cells. A later analysis re-examined previously published TCR beta repertoires from about 670 donors and added high-resolution HLA genotyping to investigate patterns of TCR occurrence. Because of strong linkage in the cohort, five DR-DQ haplotypes were treated as single units for association and clustering. The number of donors typed differed by locus, with about 629-640 for A, B, C, DRB1 and DQB1, around 500 for DQA1, 606 for DPA1, and roughly 450 for DPB1. In a later genetic analysis, genome-wide SNP genotypes for about 60% of the 666 donors were used, and that subset was treated as a discovery cohort. To decide whether each TCR beta V gene segment behaved as functional or pseudogenic, an earlier analysis of 587 of the donors relied on high-throughput TCR beta sequencing. Among the approximately 400 genotyped donors, roughly 80% belonged to the genetic ancestry cluster associated with self-reported Caucasian donors. An early release that covered fewer than 750 HLA-typed donors contained around 300 gigabases of sequencing data and 70 million to 100 million unique TCR sequences. Besides the first cohort of roughly 640 subjects, a separate validation cohort made up of 120 different subjects was used. High-throughput TCR immunosequencing, statistical association of individual TCRs with disease status, and machine learning were combined to predict cytomegalovirus infection status. The study aimed to test whether signatures of past pathogen exposure could be identified by cataloging public T cell receptors. All discovery cohort repertoires had been generated on a single sequencing platform. Donor age, sex, ethnicity and CMV serostatus were collected together with the repertoire data. Rather than using new phenotypic data, the later analysis identified candidate immune exposures from TCR beta sequences and from how often those sequences occurred across donors. Using immunosequencing, the study profiled T cell repertoires from fewer than 700 subjects and related those repertoires to cytomegalovirus serostatus. On average, around 200,000 unique TCR beta nucleotide sequences were sequenced per donor among some 420 genotyped donors of the cohort, with 15% to 20% of those sequences being non-productive. HLA typing included class I and class II loci at four-digit resolution. The paper's findings and limits, for the study overall: Assigning TCR associations to individual alleles was difficult when HLA alleles, especially DR and DQ, strongly co-occurred. Seventeen rarely observed V segments, including chromosome 9 orphons, were excluded from the earlier analysis of approximately 500 of the donors because counts were too low. A later analysis found that TCR association rates varied across HLA loci, with DRB1 alleles showing the most associated TCRs and HLA-C alleles the fewest. This cohort had only TCR beta chains sequenced, and the lack of alpha or paired-chain data limited which features could be detected. The only immune exposure information available for the cohort was CMV serostatus. In vitro tests confirmed that a few of the cytomegalovirus-associated TCR beta chains recognize cytomegalovirus antigens. The authors suggested that the approach could potentially be extended to other disease states and immunological phenotypes. Compared with the roughly 700-donor mean, donors in an Asian-associated ancestry cluster had fewer N-insertions in productive TCRs, according to a later genetic analysis. In a later genetic analysis, a missense DCLRE1C variant was associated with V-gene and J-gene trimming of TCR beta chains, and the association was replicated in an independent cohort. Some IMGT-functional V segments, including TRBV6-2 and TRBV6-3, could not be distinguished by the 87-base-pair reads and were therefore excluded. According to a later analysis, parvovirus B19, influenza, CMV and Epstein-Barr virus appeared linked to several top co-occurrence clusters. While some public TCRs were present in many individuals, most TCR sequences turned up only very rarely across donors. A further reported finding was that TCR beta sequences accurately predicted the HLA-A and HLA-B alleles for most subjects in the first cohort. An earlier analysis of around 600 of the donors showed that most TCR beta V segments appeared in productive rearrangements either about 87% or about 30% of the time, which broadly matched IMGT annotations. A group of highly shared sequence variants was considered likely to be a technical artifact of the sequencing pipeline. Sequencing depth was assumed to be roughly uniform across donors in the presence/absence analyses, though that assumption may not hold. In the study, 150 to 200 TCR beta chains were listed as associated with cytomegalovirus. The classifier was reported to diagnose cytomegalovirus status with high specificity and sensitivity in both the original cohort and the validation cohort. In a later analysis, over 15,000 TCR beta sequences were associated with specific HLA alleles at a false discovery rate of 0.05. In a later analysis, HLA-associated TCR beta chains showed more clonal expansion and lower generation probabilities than non-associated chains that were equally common. Because HLA typing was unavailable for some donors at each locus, only the typed subset was used in association tests. Linkage disequilibrium might explain the correlated functional status among segregating V segments, but an unknown experimental factor could not be excluded. A later analysis found that most CMV-associated TCR beta chains appeared HLA-restricted, with HLA associations seemingly driven largely by CMV exposure.

The germline V gene (reference sequence) yields SGHKS for CDR1 and YYEKEE for CDR2. The CDR3 sequence holds 17 residues, the cysteine and phenylalanine included. Of all the DNA, just the CDR3 is kept, 51 bases in frame from base 1. Receptor libraries were prepared by the immunoSEQ multiplex PCR assay. A mixture of 60 forward primers for TCR Vbeta segments and 13 reverse primers for TCR Jbeta segments was used in the multiplex PCR. Amplification of the CDR3 region of rearranged TCR beta genes was performed with a multiplex PCR assay on genomic DNA. On the Illumina HiSeq System, the amplified TCR beta libraries were sequenced as 87-base-pair reads. Processing in the source paper ran as follows. In a later analysis, tens of millions of unique TCR beta chains were counted across the roughly 670 repertoires, and around 11 million of these chains were shared by at least two donors. Raw reads were error-corrected and collapsed into unique sequences with a nearest-neighbor algorithm that merged closely related sequences to remove PCR and sequencing errors. Alignment of CDR3 sequences to IMGT reference sequences was used to assign V, D and J gene segments. For a sequence to be retained, a match of at least six nucleotides to both a V gene segment and a J gene segment was required. Rearrangements were classified as productive when the CDR3 lacked stop codons and remained in frame with V and J, and all other rearrangements were classified as non-productive. Following IMGT convention, CDR3 was defined as the stretch from the second conserved V-encoded cysteine up to the conserved J-encoded phenylalanine. The earlier analysis of approximately 500 of the donors excluded sequences that lacked an unambiguous match to a single V gene segment. In an earlier analysis of some 590 of the donors, a V segment was called functional when productive rearrangements were above 56.7%, and segregating when the standard deviation between donors exceeded 5%. To diagnose cytomegalovirus status from the catalog of TCR beta chain sequences, a statistical classification framework was built. In a later analysis, TCR nucleotide sequences were compared against IMGT/GENE-DB human TR gene sequences so that V and J genes could be assigned. The TCRdist pipeline was used in a later analysis to assign CDR3 sequences and most-parsimonious VDJ recombination scenarios. In a later analysis, every TCR beta chain was defined by the combination of its CDR3 amino acid sequence and its V-gene family, and reads without a unique V-gene family were dropped. A later analysis removed 500 to 650 highly shared, low-generation-probability nucleotide sequences to deal with suspected cross-contamination and a sequencing artifact. In a later analysis, a clonal expansion index for each public chain was calculated from normalized within-repertoire ranks of inferred template counts. Generation probabilities in a later analysis came from a VDJ recombination model fitted to out-of-frame rearrangements, and those results were checked against IGoR. A later analysis scored TCR-TCR, TCR-HLA and TCR-CMV co-occurrence with hypergeometric tests, applying a repertoire-size bias correction to TCR pairs. False discovery rates were estimated in a later analysis by permuting HLA or CMV assignments 20 times. A later analysis grouped co-occurring TCRs with DBSCAN, adding TCRdist sequence similarity when clustering within HLA-allele-positive subsets. Repertoires with fewer than 30,000 or more than 120,000 public chains, plus five repertoires with anomalous nucleotide sharing, were excluded from co-occurrence clustering. This immuneACCESS table, as held by TCRdb, lists in-frame sequences with V and J called but not all clones. Of the missing ones, under half trace to an unresolved V gene in checked studies; the others have no known cause. V and J calls and clone size follow that table, whereas D and trimming were derived from the DNA. Here the sample has some 130,000 clones; 60% to 80% occur a single time. In total, the top ten clones hold 6% to 8% of the sample.

The cohort was made up of 666 healthy bone marrow donors. Cohort members were all nominally healthy when sampled, although unrecorded immune exposures were likely present. The donor was CMV seronegative and was included in the group of approximately 350 seronegative cohort members. Every donor gave a peripheral blood sample, and the peripheral blood mononuclear cells from that sample were used for TCR beta sequencing. Genomic DNA was extracted from the blood cell samples with the Qiagen DNeasy Blood Extraction Kit. This clone has only a few counts. Its cognate antigen has yet to be identified. Qualities for individual bases were not recorded, and no much larger clone is one base off.

The TCR was taken from a male donor in good health and CMV-seronegative. The receptor chain draws on TRBV5-5 and TRBJ2-5; the junction holds 11 bases that match TRBD1. Judging by the DNA end, TRBJ2-7 fits better; the J call may be wrong. Sequencing was performed on PBMCs. The CDR3 amino acid sequence is: CASSLAGGQGVNYEQYF. The nucleotide sequence reads TGTGCCAGCAGCTTGGCGGGGGGACAGGGGGTTAACTACGAGCAGTACTTC.